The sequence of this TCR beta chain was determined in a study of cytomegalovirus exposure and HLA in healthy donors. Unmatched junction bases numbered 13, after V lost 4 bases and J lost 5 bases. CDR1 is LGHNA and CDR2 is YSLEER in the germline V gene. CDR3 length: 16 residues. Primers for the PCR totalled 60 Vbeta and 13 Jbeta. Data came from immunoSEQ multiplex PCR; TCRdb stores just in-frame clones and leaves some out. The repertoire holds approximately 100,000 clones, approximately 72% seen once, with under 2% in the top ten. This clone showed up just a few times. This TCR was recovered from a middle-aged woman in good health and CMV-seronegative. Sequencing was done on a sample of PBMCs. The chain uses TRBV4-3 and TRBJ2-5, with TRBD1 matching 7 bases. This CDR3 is CASSRELTGVGETQYF. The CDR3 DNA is TGCGCCAGCAGCCGGGAGCTTACAGGGGTCGGGGAGACCCAGTACTTC.